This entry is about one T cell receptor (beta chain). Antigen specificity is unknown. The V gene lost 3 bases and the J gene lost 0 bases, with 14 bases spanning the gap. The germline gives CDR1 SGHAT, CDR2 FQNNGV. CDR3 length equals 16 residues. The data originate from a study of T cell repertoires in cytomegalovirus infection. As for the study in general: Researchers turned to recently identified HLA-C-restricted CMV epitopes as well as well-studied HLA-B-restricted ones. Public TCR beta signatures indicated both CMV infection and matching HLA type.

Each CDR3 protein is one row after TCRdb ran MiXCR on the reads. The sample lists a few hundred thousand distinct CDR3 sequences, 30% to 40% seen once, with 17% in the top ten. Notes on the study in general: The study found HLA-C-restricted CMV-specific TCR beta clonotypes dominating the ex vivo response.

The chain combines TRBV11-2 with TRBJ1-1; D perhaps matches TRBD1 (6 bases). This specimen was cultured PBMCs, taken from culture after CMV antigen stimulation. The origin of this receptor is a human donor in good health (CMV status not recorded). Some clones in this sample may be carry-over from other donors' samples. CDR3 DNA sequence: TGTGCCAGCAGCTTTTTAGGACAGAGCATGAACACTGAAGCTTTCTTT. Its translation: CASSFLGQSMNTEAFF.